A selection of T cell receptor beta chains follows, all from one sample in a study of T-cell reconstitution after alpha-beta-depleted transplantation in children. MiXCR, applied by TCRdb to the PCR reads, yields one record per CDR3 protein. The sample holds 450,000 to 550,000 distinct CDR3 sequences; roughly an eighth are singletons and the top ten take 11% to 15%. The specimen was PBMCs, mostly from graft donor cells, collected 180 days after TCRalphabeta/CD19-depleted stem cell transplant. These receptors all stem from a female patient aged 2-10 years who had a stem cell transplant for aplastic anemia, so the T cells may come from the graft donor. CDR3s include the opening cysteine and the closing phenylalanine or tryptophan.

CDR3aa	v_gene	j_gene
CASSKRQGALSYEQYF	TRBV28	TRBJ2-7
CASCFSSVLTDTQYF	TRBV27	TRBJ2-3
CASNLAGVGTDTQYF	TRBV7-2	TRBJ2-3
CASSQLGRNQPQHF	TRBV4-2	TRBJ1-5
CASSPAVWEETQYF	TRBV4-1	TRBJ2-5
CASSERTSSYNEQFF	TRBV12-3/TRBV12-4	TRBJ2-1
CASSLALNNEQFF	TRBV7-9	TRBJ2-1
CASGQGQGGEKLFF	TRBV12-5	TRBJ1-4
CASSLPLGRRYYGYTF	TRBV7-2	TRBJ1-2
CASSPTGTGYEQYF	TRBV7-2	TRBJ2-7
CASSFGIAPSYEQYF	TRBV12-3/TRBV12-4	TRBJ2-7
CASSPQGALAKNMQYF	TRBV25-1	TRBJ2-4
CASSKSVGRPRPYNEQFF	TRBV21-1	TRBJ2-1
CASSLSTGTWSGANVLTF	TRBV27	TRBJ2-6
CASSSTEGTGELFF	TRBV13	TRBJ2-2
CASSLVVPDTQYF	TRBV7-9	TRBJ2-3
CASTGQGITEAFF	TRBV27	TRBJ1-1
CASSLEIPNYGYTF	TRBV7-2	TRBJ1-2
CSARELHGEAFF	TRBV20-1	TRBJ1-1
CASRPRHGHTDTQYF	TRBV5-1	TRBJ2-3